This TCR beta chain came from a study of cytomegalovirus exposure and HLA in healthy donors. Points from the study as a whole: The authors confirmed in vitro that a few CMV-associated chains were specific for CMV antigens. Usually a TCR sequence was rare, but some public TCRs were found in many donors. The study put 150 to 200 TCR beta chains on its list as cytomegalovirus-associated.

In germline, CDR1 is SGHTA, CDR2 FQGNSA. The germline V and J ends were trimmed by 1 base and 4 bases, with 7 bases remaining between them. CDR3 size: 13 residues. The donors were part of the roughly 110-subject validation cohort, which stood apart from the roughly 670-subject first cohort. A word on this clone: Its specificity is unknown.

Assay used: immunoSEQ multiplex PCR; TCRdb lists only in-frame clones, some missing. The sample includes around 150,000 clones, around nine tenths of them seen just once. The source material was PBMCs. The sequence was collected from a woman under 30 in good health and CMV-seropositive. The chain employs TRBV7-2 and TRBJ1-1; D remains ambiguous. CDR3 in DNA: TGTGCCAGCAGCTTAGGGGCTCTCACTGAAGCTTTCTTT. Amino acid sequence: CASSLGALTEAFF.